The rows below give T cell receptor beta chains drawn from one sample of a study of blood T cell repertoires in COVID-19. Generated by immunoSEQ multiplex PCR, the TCRdb table keeps only in-frame clones and is missing some. The sample yields about 210,000 clones, roughly 86% seen once. Sequencing was done on a sample of peripheral blood. These receptors all stem from a woman aged 45-65 years with active or convalescent COVID-19. Each CDR3 is given with its conserved first and last residue. Each record gives: clone size, V gene, D gene, J gene, CDR3 protein, CDR3 DNA. D genes are given only for firm matches. Where a row states a size, it is once, few, many or the class of an expanded clone; other rows omit it.

clone size: -; V gene: TRBV5-1; D gene: TRBD2; J gene: TRBJ2-1; CDR3 protein: CASSSLAGSLSEQFF; CDR3 DNA: TGCGCCAGCAGCTCGCTAGCGGGATCTCTTAGTGAGCAGTTCTTC
clone size: -; V gene: TRBV12-3/TRBV12-4; D gene: -; J gene: TRBJ1-5; CDR3 protein: CASSHGESQPQHF; CDR3 DNA: TGTGCCAGCAGTCACGGGGAGAGTCAGCCCCAGCATTTT
clone size: -; V gene: TRBV28; D gene: TRBD1; J gene: TRBJ2-2; CDR3 protein: CASSWGQLGELFF; CDR3 DNA: TGTGCCAGCAGTTGGGGACAGCTCGGGGAGCTGTTTTTT
clone size: -; V gene: TRBV10-2; D gene: TRBD2; J gene: TRBJ2-7; CDR3 protein: CASKGLASSYEQYF; CDR3 DNA: TGCGCCAGCAAGGGACTAGCGAGCTCCTACGAGCAGTACTTC
clone size: -; V gene: TRBV6-5; D gene: -; J gene: TRBJ1-2; CDR3 protein: CASSYRLSGANYGYTF; CDR3 DNA: TGTGCCAGCAGTTACCGACTTTCTGGAGCTAACTATGGCTACACCTTC
clone size: -; V gene: TRBV4-1; D gene: TRBD2; J gene: TRBJ2-2; CDR3 protein: CASSYGLAGNTGELFF; CDR3 DNA: TGCGCCAGCAGCTACGGACTAGCGGGTAACACCGGGGAGCTGTTTTTT
clone size: -; V gene: TRBV29-1; D gene: TRBD2; J gene: TRBJ2-7; CDR3 protein: CSVESGRAYEQYF; CDR3 DNA: TGCAGCGTTGAAAGCGGGAGGGCCTACGAGCAGTACTTC
clone size: -; V gene: TRBV11-2; D gene: TRBD1; J gene: TRBJ1-5; CDR3 protein: CASSLGSAGQGIQPQHF; CDR3 DNA: TGTGCCAGCAGCTTAGGATCGGCGGGACAGGGTATTCAGCCCCAGCATTTT
clone size: few; V gene: TRBV12-5; D gene: TRBD1; J gene: TRBJ1-5; CDR3 protein: CASGLGSGDRENQPQHF; CDR3 DNA: TGTGCTAGTGGTTTGGGGTCTGGGGACAGAGAGAATCAGCCCCAGCATTTT
clone size: -; V gene: TRBV3-1/TRBV3-2; D gene: TRBD2; J gene: TRBJ2-1; CDR3 protein: CASSNSGSLGEQFF; CDR3 DNA: TGTGCCAGCAGCAATAGCGGGAGTTTGGGTGAGCAGTTCTTC
clone size: -; V gene: TRBV29-1; D gene: -; J gene: TRBJ2-7; CDR3 protein: CSATEGSYEQYF; CDR3 DNA: TGCAGCGCCACCGAGGGCTCCTACGAGCAGTACTTC
clone size: once; V gene: TRBV2; D gene: TRBD1; J gene: TRBJ1-5; CDR3 protein: CASSLQGANQPQHF; CDR3 DNA: TGTGCCAGCAGTCTACAGGGGGCCAATCAGCCCCAGCATTTT
clone size: -; V gene: TRBV15; D gene: TRBD1; J gene: TRBJ2-2; CDR3 protein: CATSRFRQGGRELFF; CDR3 DNA: TGTGCCACCAGCAGATTTCGACAGGGCGGCCGGGAGCTGTTTTTT
clone size: -; V gene: TRBV6-5; D gene: -; J gene: TRBJ1-5; CDR3 protein: CASTPERGNQPQHF; CDR3 DNA: TGTGCCAGTACCCCCGAGAGGGGCAATCAGCCCCAGCATTTT
clone size: once; V gene: TRBV5-6; D gene: -; J gene: TRBJ2-4; CDR3 protein: CASSLEGLAKNIQYF; CDR3 DNA: TGTGCCAGCAGCTTGGAGGGACTAGCCAAAAACATTCAGTACTTC
clone size: -; V gene: TRBV12-3/TRBV12-4; D gene: -; J gene: TRBJ2-5; CDR3 protein: CASSHRDKETQYF; CDR3 DNA: TGTGCCAGCAGTCACCGGGACAAAGAGACCCAGTACTTC
clone size: few; V gene: TRBV6-5; D gene: -; J gene: TRBJ2-1; CDR3 protein: CASMLSGGSYNEQFF; CDR3 DNA: TGTGCCAGCATGCTAAGCGGTGGCTCCTACAATGAGCAGTTCTTC
clone size: -; V gene: TRBV24-1; D gene: -; J gene: TRBJ1-5; CDR3 protein: CATSDLQGGPQHF; CDR3 DNA: TGTGCCACCAGTGATTTGCAGGGAGGGCCCCAGCATTTT
clone size: -; V gene: TRBV6-4; D gene: -; J gene: TRBJ1-4; CDR3 protein: CASSVAGGGNEKLFF; CDR3 DNA: TGTGCCAGCAGTGTCGCCGGGGGGGGTAATGAAAAACTGTTTTTT
clone size: -; V gene: TRBV11-2; D gene: TRBD1; J gene: TRBJ1-6; CDR3 protein: CASSPRDRVSPLHF; CDR3 DNA: TGTGCCAGCAGCCCACGAGACAGGGTTTCACCCCTCCACTTT
clone size: -; V gene: TRBV29-1; D gene: TRBD1; J gene: TRBJ2-7; CDR3 protein: CSVERFSPGQGSYEQYF; CDR3 DNA: TGCAGCGTTGAACGATTTTCTCCGGGACAGGGAAGCTACGAGCAGTACTTC
clone size: -; V gene: TRBV19; D gene: -; J gene: TRBJ1-5; CDR3 protein: CASSGVPNQPQHF; CDR3 DNA: TGTGCCAGCTCCGGGGTACCCAATCAGCCCCAGCATTTT
clone size: -; V gene: TRBV25-1; D gene: -; J gene: TRBJ1-1; CDR3 protein: CASSETGFGTEAFF; CDR3 DNA: TGTGCCAGCAGTGAAACAGGTTTTGGCACTGAAGCTTTCTTT
clone size: -; V gene: TRBV6-5; D gene: -; J gene: TRBJ2-2; CDR3 protein: CASSRTANTGELFF; CDR3 DNA: TGTGCCAGCAGTCGGACAGCGAACACCGGGGAGCTGTTTTTT
clone size: -; V gene: TRBV10-3; D gene: TRBD1; J gene: TRBJ1-6; CDR3 protein: CAISESTGGDPYNSPLHF; CDR3 DNA: TGTGCCATCAGTGAGTCGACAGGGGGCGACCCCTATAATTCACCCCTCCACTTT
clone size: -; V gene: TRBV4-1; D gene: -; J gene: TRBJ1-5; CDR3 protein: CASSQTLRAGNQPQHF; CDR3 DNA: TGCGCCAGCAGCCAAACCCTGAGGGCCGGTAATCAGCCCCAGCATTTT
clone size: -; V gene: TRBV3-1/TRBV3-2; D gene: TRBD2; J gene: TRBJ2-1; CDR3 protein: CASSQTSEGEQFF; CDR3 DNA: TGTGCCAGCAGCCAAACTAGCGAAGGTGAGCAGTTCTTC
clone size: -; V gene: TRBV25-1; D gene: -; J gene: TRBJ2-2; CDR3 protein: CASSEIKTLNTGELFF; CDR3 DNA: TGTGCCAGCAGTGAAATCAAAACTCTAAACACCGGGGAGCTGTTTTTT
clone size: -; V gene: TRBV19; D gene: -; J gene: TRBJ1-5; CDR3 protein: CASRNRAGNQPQHF; CDR3 DNA: TGTGCCAGTAGAAACAGGGCTGGCAATCAGCCCCAGCATTTT
clone size: -; V gene: TRBV6-2/TRBV6-3; D gene: TRBD1; J gene: TRBJ1-2; CDR3 protein: CASSFLPDRGQNYGYTF; CDR3 DNA: TGTGCCAGCAGTTTTCTCCCTGACAGGGGCCAGAACTATGGCTACACCTTC
clone size: -; V gene: TRBV11-3; D gene: TRBD1; J gene: TRBJ2-5; CDR3 protein: CASSSTGGRETQYF; CDR3 DNA: TGTGCCAGCAGCTCCACAGGGGGGCGTGAGACCCAGTACTTC
clone size: -; V gene: TRBV2; D gene: -; J gene: TRBJ1-4; CDR3 protein: CASGRAGEKLFF; CDR3 DNA: TGTGCCAGCGGCAGGGCAGGTGAAAAACTGTTTTTT
clone size: -; V gene: TRBV6-5; D gene: -; J gene: TRBJ2-3; CDR3 protein: CASKVQRSKTDTQYF; CDR3 DNA: TGTGCCAGCAAAGTCCAGCGATCGAAAACAGATACGCAGTATTTT
clone size: -; V gene: TRBV7-3; D gene: -; J gene: TRBJ2-2; CDR3 protein: CASSSYTGELFF; CDR3 DNA: TGTGCCAGCAGCTCATACACCGGGGAGCTGTTTTTT
clone size: few; V gene: TRBV6-5; D gene: -; J gene: TRBJ1-5; CDR3 protein: CASSYWGNSNQPQHF; CDR3 DNA: TGTGCCAGCAGCTACTGGGGCAATAGCAATCAGCCCCAGCATTTT
clone size: -; V gene: TRBV10-3; D gene: TRBD2; J gene: TRBJ2-1; CDR3 protein: CAISDQTSGGNEQFF; CDR3 DNA: TGTGCCATCAGTGACCAGACTAGCGGGGGAAATGAGCAGTTCTTC
clone size: -; V gene: TRBV7-9; D gene: -; J gene: TRBJ2-3; CDR3 protein: CASSLGTPQRDTQYF; CDR3 DNA: TGTGCCAGCAGCCTCGGGACTCCTCAGCGGGATACGCAGTATTTT
clone size: -; V gene: TRBV18; D gene: TRBD1; J gene: TRBJ1-2; CDR3 protein: CASSSTLTGGDNGYTF; CDR3 DNA: TGTGCCAGCTCATCTACCCTTACAGGGGGCGATAATGGCTACACCTTC
clone size: few; V gene: TRBV18; D gene: -; J gene: TRBJ1-2; CDR3 protein: CASSPNTRMGGYGYTF; CDR3 DNA: TGTGCCAGCTCACCTAATACCAGGATGGGTGGCTATGGCTACACCTTC
clone size: -; V gene: TRBV6-6; D gene: -; J gene: TRBJ1-1; CDR3 protein: CASSQYRNTEAFF; CDR3 DNA: TGTGCCAGCAGCCAATACAGGAACACTGAAGCTTTCTTT
clone size: once; V gene: TRBV5-1; D gene: -; J gene: TRBJ1-2; CDR3 protein: CASKSRLGAIYGYTF; CDR3 DNA: TGCGCCAGCAAGTCTCGTCTAGGGGCAATCTATGGCTACACCTTC
clone size: -; V gene: TRBV19; D gene: -; J gene: TRBJ2-1; CDR3 protein: CASSAGYSSYNEQFF; CDR3 DNA: TGTGCCAGTAGTGCCGGATACAGCTCCTACAATGAGCAGTTCTTC
clone size: once; V gene: TRBV6-1; D gene: TRBD1; J gene: TRBJ1-1; CDR3 protein: CASSEMRGTGEAFF; CDR3 DNA: TGTGCCAGCAGTGAGATGCGTGGGACAGGTGAAGCTTTCTTT
clone size: -; V gene: TRBV6-5; D gene: TRBD2; J gene: TRBJ2-2; CDR3 protein: CASMGLADTGELFF; CDR3 DNA: TGTGCCAGCATGGGACTAGCGGACACCGGGGAGCTGTTTTTT
clone size: few; V gene: TRBV19; D gene: TRBD1; J gene: TRBJ2-2; CDR3 protein: CASSSGQDKGGELFF; CDR3 DNA: TGTGCCAGTAGTTCGGGACAGGACAAAGGCGGGGAGCTGTTTTTT